Listed below are T cell receptor beta chains from one sample, sequenced in a study of cytomegalovirus exposure and HLA in healthy donors. Profiling relied on immunoSEQ multiplex PCR, and the TCRdb table lists in-frame clones only, not all of them. The sample carries about 160,000 clones, 79% recorded once. Sequenced material: PBMCs. The receptors come from a man between 35 and 55 years old in good health and CMV-seronegative. Both conserved end residues are part of each CDR3. Each record gives: clone size, D gene, J gene, V gene, CDR3 DNA, CDR3 protein. The D gene is left open where the match is weak. Clone size is not always given. Where it is, it says once, few, many or a class for expanded clones.

once,-,TRBJ1-5,TRBV5-5,TGTGCCAGCAGCTTGGAGGGAGAACAGCCCCAGCATTTT,CASSLEGEQPQHF
-,-,TRBJ2-1,TRBV28,TGTGCCAGCAGCCGACGAGAGGTCTTCTTC,CASSRREVFF
few,TRBD1,TRBJ2-5,TRBV2,TGTGCCAGCATTAGGGACAGGGGTCAAGAGACCCAGTACTTC,CASIRDRGQETQYF
-,TRBD2,TRBJ2-3,TRBV7-2,TGTGCCAGCAGCTTAGAACCGCGGGCGGGGGTGGATACGCAGTATTTT,CASSLEPRAGVDTQYF
-,-,TRBJ2-1,TRBV6-5,TGTGCCAGCAGTAAGACTAGGGAAGAGCAGTTCTTC,CASSKTREEQFF
-,-,TRBJ2-3,TRBV4-1,TGCGCCAGCAGCCAAGAATGGGACTGGATCACAGATACGCAGTATTTT,CASSQEWDWITDTQYF
-,-,TRBJ1-2,TRBV30,TGTGCCTGGGGCCTGGGGGGGCAGGGCGGCTACACCTTC,CAWGLGGQGGYTF
once,-,TRBJ1-1,TRBV6-5,TGTGCCAGCAGCAGGGATCATGAAGCTTTCTTT,CASSRDHEAFF
once,TRBD1,TRBJ1-5,TRBV30,TGTGCCTGGAGTCCCGGGACAGAATATCAGCCCCAGCATTTT,CAWSPGTEYQPQHF
-,TRBD1,TRBJ2-3,TRBV6-1,TGTGCCAGCAGTGAAAGGCAGGGGGCTTCCACAGATACGCAGTATTTT,CASSERQGASTDTQYF
-,-,TRBJ2-5,TRBV5-5,TGTGCCAGCAACCGAGAGGGGGCGGGGAGAGAGACCCAGTACTTC,CASNREGAGRETQYF
-,TRBD2,TRBJ2-1,TRBV6-4,TGTGCCAGCAGCGCTGCGGGAGGGGCGAATGAGCAGTTCTTC,CASSAAGGANEQFF
once,TRBD2,TRBJ2-7,TRBV7-2,TGTGCCAGCAGCTCTTCTGGGAGGGCCGAAAACGAGCAGTACTTC,CASSSSGRAENEQYF
once,-,TRBJ1-4,TRBV19,TGTGCCAGTAGTATTCTGACAGGCTGGATTAGGGAAAAACTGTTTTTT,CASSILTGWIREKLFF
-,TRBD1,TRBJ2-7,TRBV4-2,TGTGCCAGCTCGGGACAGGGGACCGAGCAGTACTTC,CASSGQGTEQYF